The sample holds one count of the clone carrying this TCR beta chain. The antigen remains unidentified. Noted treatment: some 20 received Ad26.COV2.S at low or high dose, single or two shots; roughly five received placebo; per-sample allocation not given. The samples date from day 63 after the first vaccine or placebo injection. Some clones are missing from TCRdb's copy, which holds only in-frame ones; the method was immunoSEQ multiplex PCR. In the table there are about 680,000 clones, roughly 90% of which are singletons. The data were taken from a study of Ad26.COV2.S vaccination and SARS-CoV-2 variants. The overall study: Vaccine-arm donor from the placebo-controlled COV1001 Ad26.COV2.S trial. Each vaccinee took Ad26.COV2.S intramuscularly, once or twice 56 days apart. Regarding the study as a whole: Whether participants received vaccine or placebo, their non-spike TCR breadth was similar. Vaccine recipients posted higher spike-specific TCR breadth than their placebo counterparts.

This clonotype was sampled from a person aged 18-60 years who received the Ad26.COV2.S COVID-19 vaccine or a placebo. The sample in question was peripheral blood, obtained in a trial of Ad26.COV2.S vaccine versus placebo.

Here the CDR3 reads CASSTVTSEQYF. CDR3 nucleotide sequence: TGTGCCAGCAGTACCGTGACGTCCGAGCAGTACTTC. This chain connects TRBV11-3 to TRBJ2-7; D call uncertain. The CDR3 extends over 12 amino acids. CDR1 and CDR2 (germline): SGHNT, YENEEA. V gave up 6 bases and J gave up 6 bases, with 12 bases separating them.